This T cell receptor beta chain was found in a study of T-cell reconstitution after alpha-beta-depleted transplantation in children. This clonotype has only a few counts. CDR3 length: 17 amino acids. The germline V gene encodes CDR1 SGHDT and CDR2 YYEEEE. The J segment lost 4 bases and the V segment lost 1 base, leaving 11 bases of the junction unmatched. The authors prepared the TCRbeta library with unique molecular identifiers. TCRdb reprocessed the PCR reads with MiXCR, giving one entry per CDR3 protein. The table has 350,000 to 500,000 distinct CDR3 sequences, 43% seen once. Sequencing was performed on PBMCs, taken before TCRalphabeta/CD19-depleted stem cell transplant. The source is a girl aged 2 to 9 with aplastic anemia, due to receive a stem cell transplant. This chain uses TRBV5-6 with TRBJ2-1; 7 bases fit TRBD1. The DNA of the CDR3 is TGTGCCAGCAGCTTGAGGGGGCCGGGACAGACTTACAATGAGCAGTTCTTC. Amino acids: CASSLRGPGQTYNEQFF. Complete variable domain (other parts from reference TRBV5-6 and TRBJ2-1): DAGVTQSPTHLIKTRGQQVTLRCSPKSGHDTVSWYQQALGQGPQFIFQYYEEEERQRGNFPDRFSGHQFPNYSSELNVNALLLGDSALYLCASSLRGPGQTYNEQFFGPGTRLTVL.